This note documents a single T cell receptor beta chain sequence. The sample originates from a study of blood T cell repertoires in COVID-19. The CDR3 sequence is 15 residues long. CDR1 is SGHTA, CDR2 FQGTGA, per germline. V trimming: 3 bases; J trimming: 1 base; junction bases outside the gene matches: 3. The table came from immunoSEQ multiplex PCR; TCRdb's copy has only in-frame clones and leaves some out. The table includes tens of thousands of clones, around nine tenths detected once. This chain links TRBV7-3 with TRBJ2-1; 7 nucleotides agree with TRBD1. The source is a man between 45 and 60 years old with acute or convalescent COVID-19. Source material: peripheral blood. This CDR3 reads CASSFSRGSYNEQFF. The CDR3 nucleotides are TGTGCCAGCAGCTTCTCCAGGGGGTCCTACAATGAGCAGTTCTTC.